Below, one T cell receptor beta chain is given with its context. Its antigen is as yet unknown. The ends were cut back, 10 bases at V and 4 bases at J, with 13 bases in the middle. The V gene's germline CDR1 is MNHNS and CDR2 SASEGT. The CDR3 consists of 12 residues. The method was immunoSEQ multiplex PCR; TCRdb's version includes in-frame clones alone and lacks a portion of them. Of around 78,000 clones listed, around nine tenths are singletons. This sample was included in a study of T cells in localized non-small cell lung cancer. Overall study results and limits: Heterogeneity within the tumor remains possible, as just one region underwent sequencing.

The chain combines TRBV6-1 with TRBJ1-2; D is unclear. This clonotype was obtained from a woman aged 35 to 70 with stage I squamous cell lung carcinoma. The sample was peripheral blood, taken before any cancer treatment. The DNA of the CDR3 is TGTGCCACCACGGTGAATGGCTATGGCTACACCTTC. This translates into CATTVNGYGYTF.